This TCR beta chain emerged from a study of cytomegalovirus exposure and HLA in healthy donors. In regard to this clone: Antigen unknown.

No record was made of this donor's CMV serostatus. Looked up from germline, CDR1 is PRHDT and CDR2 is FYEKMQ (reference sequence). Trimming left V 3 bases short and J 0 bases short, with 14 bases between. The CDR3 has 16 amino acids. The PCR employed 60 Vbeta primers together with 13 Jbeta primers. TCRdb keeps only in-frame clones here, not all; method: immunoSEQ multiplex PCR. The repertoire holds approximately 100,000 clones, with 74% as singletons. Study-level points and caveats: It is likely that the observed cluster of highly shared sequence variants was a sequencing artifact. An assumption of roughly uniform sequencing depth across donors underlay the presence/absence analyses. Looking again later, the authors saw that most CMV-associated TCR beta chains seemed HLA-restricted.

The V call is TRBV13, the J call TRBJ1-1; D perhaps matches TRBD1 (5 bases). The sequencing input was PBMCs. The origin of this receptor is a human donor in good health. CDR3 sequence: CASSLGTRGLNTEAFF. The CDR3, as DNA: TGTGCCAGCAGCTTGGGGACCCGGGGGTTGAACACTGAAGCTTTCTTT.